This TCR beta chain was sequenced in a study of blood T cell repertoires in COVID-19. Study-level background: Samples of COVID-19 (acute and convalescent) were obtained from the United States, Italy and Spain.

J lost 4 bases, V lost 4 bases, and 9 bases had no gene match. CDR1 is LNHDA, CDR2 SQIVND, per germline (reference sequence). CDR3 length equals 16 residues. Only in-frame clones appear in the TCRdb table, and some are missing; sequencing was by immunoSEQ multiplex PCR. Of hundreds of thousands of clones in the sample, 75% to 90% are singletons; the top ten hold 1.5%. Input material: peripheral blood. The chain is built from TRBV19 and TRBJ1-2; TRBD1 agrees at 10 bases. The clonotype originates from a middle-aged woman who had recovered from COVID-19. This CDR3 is CASSTNPGQGTYGYTF. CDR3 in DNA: TGTGCCAGTAGTACCAACCCGGGACAGGGGACCTATGGCTACACCTTC.